What follows describes a single T cell receptor beta chain. The data stem from a study of blood T cell repertoires in COVID-19. Turning to the study itself: Sources were T cells, B-cell-depleted T cells, or PBMCs; the material itself was cDNA or gDNA.

The table came from immunoSEQ multiplex PCR; TCRdb's copy has only in-frame clones and leaves some out. The data contain 230,000 or so clones, 84% of them singletons. CDR1 is ENHRY, CDR2 SYGVKD, per germline. Deletions cut 3 bases from V and 4 bases from J, with 12 bases between. This CDR3 contains 14 residues. Sequences were obtained from peripheral blood. The rearrangement joins TRBV10-3 to TRBJ1-1; a weak D match, TRBD1 (5 bases). The TCR comes from a man aged 30 to 45 with active or convalescent COVID-19. As DNA, the CDR3 is TGTGCCATCAGTGAAGACAGTTTTTCCACTGAAGCTTTCTTT. This translates into CAISEDSFSTEAFF.